The 25 T cell receptor beta chains below come from one sample, sequenced in a study of blood T cell repertoires in COVID-19 (dated by TCRdb to about 2020). The library was built by means of the immunoSEQ multiplex PCR assay. Sourced from immuneACCESS, this table was stored by TCRdb with only in-frame sequences that have V and J called. A share of the clones is absent; for the studies checked, an unresolved V gene accounts for under half, and the remainder has no known explanation. For this sample the table gives almost 300,000 clones, of which roughly nine tenths were detected only once. 11% of the sample comes from the top ten. Sequencing input: peripheral blood. Receptors were obtained from a woman aged 25-40 years with COVID-19, enrolled during active disease.

The V call is TRBV27, the J call TRBJ2-7; the D is unclear. V was pared by 8 bases and J by 4 bases, with 18 bases between. Germline CDR1 reads MNHEY; CDR2 reads SMNVEV (reference sequence). The CDR3 loop spans 14 amino acids. The CDR3 loop reads CASLPSVGEYEQYF. The CDR3 DNA is TGTGCCAGCCTTCCCAGTGTTGGAGAGTACGAGCAGTACTTC.

Here the CDR3 DNA reads TGTGCCAGCTCTACACCCCGTGAGGGATTGGGATCTTTCTTT. Its translation: CASSTPREGLGSFF. The chain carries TRBV18 and TRBJ1-1; D gene ambiguous. This CDR3 is 14 amino acids long. Trimming pared 6 bases from V and 12 bases from J, leaving 23 bases between. CDR1 and CDR2 (germline): KGHSH, LQKENI.

The chain recombines TRBV5-1 with TRBJ1-1; unclear D gene. The CDR3 is made up of 16 amino acids. V was clipped by 5 bases and J by 4 bases, with 21 bases between them. The germline CDR1 and CDR2 sequences are SGHRS and YFSETQ. Here the CDR3 reads CASSLSPVERSTEAFF. The DNA of the CDR3 is TGCGCCAGCAGTCTATCCCCCGTGGAGAGGAGCACTGAAGCTTTCTTT.

This clone has more than one count but fewer than ten. The chain recombines TRBV7-9 with TRBJ1-6; 7 bases fit TRBD1. CDR1 SEHNR and CDR2 FQNEAQ come from the germline V gene (reference sequence). The CDR3 is 15 residues long. V lost 5 bases and J lost 5; bases outside the gene matches: 6. CDR3 sequence reads: CASSRTGQHNSPLHF. The CDR3 region has the DNA TGTGCCAGCAGCCGGACGGGACAGCATAATTCACCCCTCCACTTT. Drawing the rest from reference TRBV7-9 and TRBJ1-6, the complete variable domain is DTGVSQNPRHKITKRGQNVTFRCDPISEHNRLYWYRQTLGQGPEFLTYFQNEAQLEKSRLLSDRFSAERPKGSFSTLEIQRTEQGDSAMYLCASSRTGQHNSPLHFGNGTRLTVT.

For the CDR3, the DNA is TGTGCCACTCGGGGGAGGGGCGCAATCGGGGAGCTGTTTTTT. Translating gives CATRGRGAIGELFF. This sequence joins TRBV19 and TRBJ2-2, with 7 positions matching TRBD2. Germline values: CDR1 LNHDA, CDR2 SQIVND (reference sequence). With 10 bases clipped from V and 7 bases from J, the junction kept 12 bases outside the gene matches. The CDR3 length is 14 residues.

V is TRBV11-2 and J is TRBJ2-2; 11 nucleotides agree with TRBD2. The junction had 3 bases not matched to a gene; V was cut back by 2 bases and J by 1 base. This CDR3 contains 17 residues. Per the germline V gene, CDR1 is SGHAT and CDR2 is FQNNGV. CDR3 nucleotides: TGTGCCAGCAGCTTACGGACTAGCGGGCTGAACACCGGGGAGCTGTTTTTT. Amino acid sequence: CASSLRTSGLNTGELFF.

This clone was seen a handful of times. The chain joins TRBV24-1 to TRBJ2-2; D not resolved. Trimming stripped 3 bases from V and 2 bases from J, with 6 bases between. CDR1 is KGHDR, CDR2 SFDVKD, per germline. The CDR3 consists of 14 residues. Here the CDR3 DNA reads TGTGCCACCAGTGATCCAGGAAACACCGGGGAGCTGTTTTTT. It encodes CATSDPGNTGELFF.

The CDR3 loop reads CASSKANSGGPQYF. CDR3 DNA sequence: TGTGCCAGCAGCAAAGCTAATAGCGGGGGTCCGCAATATTTT. The V call is TRBV21-1, the J call TRBJ2-3; TRBD2 reflects the table's D call only, with no check against the DNA. TRBV21-1 is a known pseudogene. This CDR3 spans 14 amino acids.

CDR3 amino acids: CASSTRQGGLYEQYF. In DNA form, the CDR3 reads TGTGCCAGCAGCACCCGACAGGGCGGCTTATACGAGCAGTACTTC. This chain joins TRBV7-2 and TRBJ2-7, with 7 bases that match TRBD1. The CDR3 runs to 15 residues. CDR1 and CDR2 from the germline V gene are SGHTA and FQGNSA. The V segment lost 5 bases and the J segment 4 bases; nucleotides outside the gene matches: 11.

The chain uses TRBV5-5 and TRBJ1-5; 8 bases agree with TRBD1. The V and J ends lost 0 bases and 8 bases, in that order; junction bases with no gene match: 13. From germline, CDR1 is SGHKS and CDR2 YYEKEE (reference sequence). The CDR3 totals 17 residues. CDR3 DNA: TGTGCCAGCAGCTTGGCCGCGGACAGGGACCTGTGGGAGCCCCAGCATTTT. Protein: CASSLAADRDLWEPQHF.

This clone came up once. Within the sample, other DNA sequences also encode this same CDR3. V and J are TRBV18 and TRBJ2-3; D unclear. In germline, CDR1 is KGHSH, CDR2 LQKENI. Trimming stripped 0 bases from V and 2 bases from J, with 3 bases between. The CDR3 has 13 residues. CDR3 coding DNA: TGTGCCAGCTCACCACCCTCCACAGATACGCAGTATTTT. Translated: CASSPPSTDTQYF.

The count of this clone is one. This chain connects TRBV7-9 to TRBJ1-2; tentatively, D is TRBD1 (6 bases). The ends were cut back, 5 bases at V and 10 bases at J, with 14 bases in the middle. The CDR3 has 12 residues. Germline V CDR1 and CDR2: SEHNR, FQNEAQ (reference sequence). The chain's CDR3 is CASSPREGHYTF. CDR3 in DNA: TGTGCCAGCAGCCCCCGGGAGGGACACTACACCTTC.

CDR3 in amino acids: CASCIQGNEQFF. CDR3 bases: TGTGCCAGCTGCATTCAGGGCAATGAGCAGTTCTTC. The rearrangement links TRBV2 to TRBJ2-1, with a possible D match to TRBD1 (5 bases). The V gene's germline CDR1 is SNHLY and CDR2 FYNNEI. Deletions cut 8 bases from V and 6 bases from J, with 11 bases between. This CDR3 region has 12 residues.

The rearrangement joins TRBV28 to TRBJ1-5; TRBD1 might be the D (5 bases). The V end lost 3 bases, the J end lost 0 bases, and 15 bases lay between the germline ends. Germline V gene lookup returns CDR1 MDHEN and CDR2 SYDVKM. The CDR3 covers 17 residues. CDR3 coding DNA: TGTGCCAGCAGTTTGCGCAGGGACTATTATAGCAATCAGCCCCAGCATTTT. This sequence encodes CASSLRRDYYSNQPQHF.

The rearrangement uses TRBV19 and TRBJ2-1, with a weak D call TRBD1 (5 bases). This CDR3 comprises 18 residues. Per the germline V gene, CDR1 is LNHDA and CDR2 is SQIVND (reference sequence). V lost 10 bases and J lost 5, with 30 bases in between. This chain's CDR3 is CATTREDLHSRWDNEQFF. CDR3 DNA sequence: TGTGCCACCACCAGGGAAGACCTACATAGCCGGTGGGACAATGAGCAGTTCTTC.

The chain joins TRBV4-2 to TRBJ2-1, with TRBD2 matching 7 bases. V shed 1 base, J shed 7 bases, and the junction held 10 bases outside the gene matches. Germline loops: CDR1 LGHNA, CDR2 YNFKEQ. The CDR3 runs to 16 residues. This CDR3 is CASSQGPLAAGNEQFF. The CDR3 DNA reads TGTGCCAGCAGCCAAGGACCTCTAGCGGCTGGGAATGAGCAGTTCTTC.

This chain's CDR3 is CASSPTSDRGFPDTQYF. In DNA, the CDR3 is TGTGCCAGCTCGCCCACTTCGGACAGGGGGTTCCCAGATACGCAGTATTTT. This chain joins TRBV18 and TRBJ2-3; 10 bases map to TRBD1. The CDR3 has 17 residues. Per germline, CDR1 KGHSH and CDR2 LQKENI. Losses at the gene ends were 6 bases for V and 4 bases for J; bases not matched to a gene: 13.

The chain carries TRBV5-5 and TRBJ1-1; possible D gene TRBD1, 6 bases. This CDR3 contains 15 residues. The V gene lost 6 bases and the J gene lost 0 bases, with 15 bases spanning the gap. Germline loops: CDR1 SGHKS, CDR2 YYEKEE (reference sequence). The CDR3, as DNA: TGTGCCAGCACCAGACAGGCCCCTATGAACACTGAAGCTTTCTTT. Translating it yields CASTRQAPMNTEAFF.

This clone was seen just once. This chain joins TRBV6-5 and TRBJ2-1; D remains unclear. The CDR3 length is 13 residues. From germline, CDR1 is MNHEY and CDR2 SVGAGI. The V gene lost 2 bases and the J gene lost 10 bases, with 12 bases spanning the gap. The CDR3 region is CASSYEEGWEQFF. The CDR3 DNA reads as TGTGCCAGCAGTTACGAGGAAGGATGGGAGCAGTTCTTC.

V gene TRBV6-5 combines with J gene TRBJ2-3; perhaps TRBD2 as D (6 bases). The CDR3 totals 14 residues. Germline values: CDR1 MNHEY, CDR2 SVGAGI. Trimming left V 3 bases short and J 8 bases short, with 15 bases between. CDR3 bases: TGTGCCAGCAGTTATGCGAACGCGGAGGGTACGCAGTATTTT. Its translation is CASSYANAEGTQYF.

J is TRBJ1-6 and V is TRBV27, with a tentative D call TRBD1 (5 bases). Deletions cut 3 bases from V and 14 bases from J, with 14 bases between. CDR1 and CDR2 from the germline V gene are MNHEY and SMNVEV (reference sequence). The CDR3 runs to 13 residues. The CDR3 DNA follows: TGTGCCAGCAGTTTTGGGGGGTGGACCACCCTCCACTTT. Translation: CASSFGGWTTLHF.

The V call is TRBV5-8, the J call TRBJ1-6; TRBD1 aligns across 8 bases. The V gene's germline CDR1 is SGHTS and CDR2 YDEGEE. The CDR3 totals 19 residues. V lost 1 base, J lost 0 bases, and 9 bases stayed unmatched. This chain's CDR3 is CASSLTRGPRSSYNSPLHF. DNA for the CDR3: TGTGCCAGCAGCTTGACCAGGGGGCCTAGGAGCTCCTATAATTCACCCCTCCACTTT.

The rearrangement joins TRBV10-1 to TRBJ2-3, with TRBD2 as a possible D gene (5 bases). Germline values: CDR1 WNHNN, CDR2 SYGVQD (reference sequence). CDR3 length: 16 residues. The germline V and J ends were trimmed by 7 bases and 2 bases, with 19 bases remaining between them. CDR3 protein: CASKNGKWYTTDTQYF. The CDR3 DNA sequence: TGCGCCAGCAAAAACGGGAAGTGGTATACCACAGATACGCAGTATTTT.

J is TRBJ1-1 and V is TRBV10-3, with D unclear. Trimming left V 2 bases short and J 7 bases short, with 8 bases between. Germline V CDR1 and CDR2: ENHRY, SYGVKD. This CDR3 has 12 amino acids. The CDR3 region has the DNA TGTGCCATCAGTGAGAAAGGAGATGAAGCTTTCTTT. Amino acids: CAISEKGDEAFF.

The CDR3 DNA reads as TGTGCCAGCAGTTACCGGGCAGGGGTACTACGCGAGCAGTACTTC. It yields the protein CASSYRAGVLREQYF. The chain couples TRBV6-6 to TRBJ2-7, with a tentative D call TRBD1 (6 bases). V was shortened by 2 bases and J by 6 bases, with 17 bases between the two germline ends. The CDR3 length is 15 residues. Germline-derived CDR1 and CDR2 are MNHNY and SVGAGI (reference sequence).